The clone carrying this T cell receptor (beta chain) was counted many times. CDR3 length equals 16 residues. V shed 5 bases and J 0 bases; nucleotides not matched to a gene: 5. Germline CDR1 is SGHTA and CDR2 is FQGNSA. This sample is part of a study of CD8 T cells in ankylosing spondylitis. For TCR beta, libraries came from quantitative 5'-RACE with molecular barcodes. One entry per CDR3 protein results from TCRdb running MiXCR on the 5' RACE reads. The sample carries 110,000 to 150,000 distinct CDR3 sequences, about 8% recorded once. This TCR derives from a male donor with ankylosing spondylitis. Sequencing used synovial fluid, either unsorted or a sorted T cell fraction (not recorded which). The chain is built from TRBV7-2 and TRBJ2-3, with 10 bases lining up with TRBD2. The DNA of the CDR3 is TGTGCCAGCAGCCTCCGTAGCGGGGGGAGCACAGATACGCAGTATTTT. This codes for CASSLRSGGSTDTQYF.